Listed here are 17 T cell receptor beta chains from one sample, sequenced in a study of shared clonotypes between healthy human individuals. Profiled with immunoSEQ multiplex PCR; TCRdb holds only in-frame clones, not every one. The sample consists of 550,000 to 800,000 clones, approximately 79% of them appearing once. The sequencing input was memory CD4+ T cells sorted from blood. Subset: CD45RA-negative fraction. The receptor set was obtained from a woman aged 30 to 39 in good health.

This clone was counted a few times. This rearrangement joins TRBV2 to TRBJ2-7; possibly TRBD2 for D (5 bases). Trimming took off 6 bases at V and 2 bases at J, with 14 bases between the two ends. CDR1 is SNHLY and CDR2 is FYNNEI in the germline V gene. The CDR3 loop spans 14 amino acids. The CDR3 region is CASRAERRTYEQYF. DNA of the CDR3: TGTGCCAGCAGGGCGGAGAGGAGGACCTACGAGCAGTACTTC. Combining the CDR3 with reference TRBV2 and TRBJ2-7 gives the whole variable domain EPEVTQTPSHQVTQMGQEVILRCVPISNHLYFYWYRQILGQKVEFLVSFYNNEISEKSEIFDDQFSVERPDGSNFTLKIRSTKLEDSAMYFCASRAERRTYEQYFGPGTRLTVT.

This chain joins TRBV11-2 and TRBJ2-7; TRBD1 matches 10 bases. The germline V gene has CDR1 SGHAT and CDR2 FQNNGV. The CDR3 sequence is 14 residues long. V shed 4 bases, J shed 6 bases, and the junction held 6 bases outside the gene matches. This chain's CDR3 is CASSSTTGGFEQYF. CDR3 bases: TGTGCCAGCAGCTCTACGACAGGGGGCTTCGAGCAGTACTTC.

The V gene is TRBV10-3, the J gene TRBJ2-1; D call uncertain. Per germline, CDR1 ENHRY and CDR2 SYGVKD. The V gene lost 0 bases and the J gene lost 0 bases, with 6 bases spanning the gap. The CDR3 runs to 15 residues. The CDR3 DNA follows: TGTGCCATCAGTGAGTCTGGTAGCTCCTACAATGAGCAGTTCTTC. Translated, it gives CAISESGSSYNEQFF.

Regarding this clone: Given a much more abundant clone one base away, this may be a read error. The same CDR3 is also encoded by other DNA sequences in this sample. The V call is TRBV5-1, the J call TRBJ2-1, with 7 bases that match TRBD2. This CDR3 contains 15 residues. V lost 4 bases, J lost 3 bases, and 7 bases stayed unmatched. The germline V gene encodes CDR1 SGHRS and CDR2 YFSETQ. CDR3 nucleotides: TGCGCCAGCAGCATGTCTAGCGGAAGCTACAATGAGCAGTTCTTC. Its protein product is CASSMSSGSYNEQFF.

This clone turned up a few times. J is TRBJ1-1 and V is TRBV10-2; D is possibly TRBD1 (5 bases). The CDR3 loop spans 12 amino acids. Germline V gene lookup returns CDR1 WSHSY and CDR2 SAAADI. Trimming shortened V by 5 bases and J by 9 bases, and 13 bases separated the two germline ends. The CDR3 loop reads CASSPQETQAFF. CDR3 DNA sequence: TGCGCCAGCAGTCCACAGGAGACACAAGCTTTCTTT.

This CDR3 reads CASSFGDRDGTQYF. CDR3 coding DNA: TGTGCCAGCAGTTTCGGGGACAGGGACGGGACCCAGTACTTC. This sequence joins TRBV27 and TRBJ2-5, with 9 bases that match TRBD1. The CDR3 has 14 amino acids. Trimming took 3 bases from V and 7 from J; bases not matched to a gene: 6. CDR1 and CDR2 from the germline V gene are MNHEY and SMNVEV (reference sequence).

The rearrangement joins TRBV28 to TRBJ2-7; 7 bases match TRBD1. The CDR3 is made up of 14 amino acids. After removal of 6 bases from V and 3 bases from J, the junction contained 8 bases not matched to a gene. The germline gives CDR1 MDHEN, CDR2 SYDVKM. The CDR3, as DNA: TGTGCCAGCAGCCGGGACAGTAGTGGCTACGAGCAGTACTTC. Its protein is CASSRDSSGYEQYF.

The chain carries TRBV7-2 and TRBJ2-1; 9 bases are shared with TRBD2. Looked up from germline, CDR1 is SGHTA and CDR2 is FQGNSA. This CDR3 is 16 amino acids long. The V and J ends lost 6 bases and 2 bases, in that order; junction bases with no gene match: 8. The CDR3 sequence: CASSQTGTSPYNEQFF. The DNA of the CDR3 is TGTGCCAGCAGTCAGACGGGGACTAGCCCCTACAATGAGCAGTTCTTC. The full variable domain, with the rest looked up from reference TRBV7-2 and TRBJ2-1, is GAGVSQSPSNKVTEKGKDVELRCDPISGHTALYWYRQSLGQGLEFLIYFQGNSAPDKSGLPSDRFSAERTGGSVSTLTIQRTQQEDSAVYLCASSQTGTSPYNEQFFGPGTRLTVL.

This rearrangement joins TRBV28 to TRBJ2-7, with 10 bases aligning to TRBD1. The CDR3 is 14 residues long. V dropped 4 bases and J dropped 3; count of bases not matched to a gene: 3. The germline CDR1 and CDR2 sequences are MDHEN and SYDVKM. The CDR3 protein is CASSWGTGVYEQYF. CDR3 in DNA: TGTGCCAGCAGTTGGGGGACAGGGGTCTACGAGCAGTACTTC.

This clone was seen only a few times. The V call is TRBV28, the J call TRBJ2-6; D unresolved. Germline assignment: CDR1 MDHEN and CDR2 SYDVKM. The CDR3 is 16 residues long. The ends were cut back, 7 bases at V and 1 base at J, with 14 bases in the middle. CDR3 DNA sequence: TGTGCCAGCAACGACCTGCGGACGTCTGGGGCCAACGTCCTGACTTTC. Amino acids: CASNDLRTSGANVLTF.

This sequence joins TRBV6-1 and TRBJ1-5, with D tentatively TRBD1 (6 bases). Trimming left V 5 bases short and J 2 bases short, with 10 bases between. The CDR3 has 14 residues. Germline loops: CDR1 MNHNS, CDR2 SASEGT. This CDR3 is CASSSRGGNQPQHF. The CDR3 DNA sequence: TGTGCCAGCAGTTCCAGGGGAGGCAATCAGCCCCAGCATTTT.

The chain uses TRBV5-1 and TRBJ2-1; D unresolved. The germline V gene has CDR1 SGHRS and CDR2 YFSETQ. With 5 bases removed from V and 2 bases from J, the gap between germline ends came to 11 bases. This CDR3 spans 14 amino acids. CDR3 protein: CASSPQEPYNEQFF. In DNA form, the CDR3 reads TGCGCCAGCAGTCCCCAGGAACCCTACAATGAGCAGTTCTTC.

The chain carries TRBV19 and TRBJ2-4; 7 bases map to TRBD1. CDR3 size: 16 residues. With V trimmed by 9 bases and J by 0 bases, 11 bases remained unmatched. Per germline, CDR1 LNHDA and CDR2 SQIVND (reference sequence). The CDR3 bases are TGTGCCAGCGCAAAGGGGACAGATGTAGCCAAAAACATTCAGTACTTC. Translating gives CASAKGTDVAKNIQYF.

The chain employs TRBV7-3 and TRBJ2-1; 9 bases line up with TRBD2. Per germline, CDR1 SGHTA and CDR2 FQGTGA. V lost 8 bases, J lost 2 bases, and 7 bases stayed unmatched. The CDR3 covers 15 residues. The CDR3 sequence is CASSAGGLAYNEQFF. The CDR3 DNA reads as TGTGCCAGCTCAGCGGGAGGATTGGCCTACAATGAGCAGTTCTTC.

This clone is a singleton in its sample. This chain joins TRBV5-1 and TRBJ2-5; D is unclear. Germline V CDR1 and CDR2: SGHRS, YFSETQ. V was shortened by 1 base and J by 2 bases, with 12 bases between the two germline ends. The CDR3 consists of 15 residues. The CDR3 protein is CASSLFGELQETQYF. CDR3 nucleotide sequence: TGCGCCAGCAGCTTGTTTGGCGAGCTACAAGAGACCCAGTACTTC.

This clone was counted a few times. The rearrangement uses TRBV6-1 and TRBJ2-7; the D gene is possibly TRBD2 (7 bases). V dropped 1 base and J dropped 6 bases, with 13 bases sitting between them. The germline CDR1 and CDR2 sequences are MNHNS and SASEGT. The CDR3 is 14 amino acids. CDR3 amino acids: CASSEEGGLFEQYF. The CDR3 region has the DNA TGTGCCAGCAGTGAAGAGGGGGGGCTCTTCGAGCAGTACTTC.

In this sample, this clone turned up a few times. The chain couples TRBV28 to TRBJ2-7; no definite D call. Trimming removed 8 bases from V and 4 bases from J, with 12 bases in between. The CDR3 has 12 amino acids. Germline V gene data show CDR1 as MDHEN and CDR2 as SYDVKM. The CDR3 sequence: CASSSKGYEQYF. The CDR3 region has the DNA TGTGCCAGCTCATCAAAGGGTTACGAGCAGTACTTC.